A single sample is the source of the 23 T cell receptor beta chains below, sequenced in a study of technical replicates of blood from a few donors (dated by TCRdb to 2015 to 2018). The library was prepared using the immunoSEQ multiplex PCR assay. TCRdb retrieved this table from immuneACCESS and kept in-frame rearrangements only. Not all clones are present; in checked studies, unresolved V genes account for under half, and no reason is known for the remainder. The sample includes some 76,000 clones, with 95% to 98% observed a single time. Approximately 0.21% of the sample lies in the top ten. The sequenced sample consisted of T cells isolated from PBMCs. The receptors were sampled from a human donor in good health.

V is TRBV28 and J is TRBJ2-7; the D gene is possibly TRBD2 (5 bases). CDR3 size: 13 residues. The V gene lost 8 bases and the J gene lost 2 bases, with 13 bases spanning the gap. Germline V gene sequence: CDR1 MDHEN, CDR2 SYDVKM. DNA for the CDR3: TGTGCCAGCCGAAGACTAAAGACCTACGAGCAGTACTTC. This gives the protein CASRRLKTYEQYF.

The V gene is TRBV6-1, the J gene TRBJ1-4, with TRBD1 identical over 12 bases. The CDR3 spans 14 residues. J gave up 12 bases and V 7 bases, and 9 bases lay outside the gene matches. The germline CDR1 and CDR2 sequences are MNHNS and SASEGT. The CDR3 DNA sequence: TGTGCCAGCACATCGGGACAGGGGGCGAATGAACTGTTTTTT. It is translated as CASTSGQGANELFF.

The chain employs TRBV18 and TRBJ1-5; tentative D call: TRBD1 (5 bases). Looked up from germline, CDR1 is KGHSH and CDR2 is LQKENI. Deletions cut 6 bases from V and 0 bases from J, with 12 bases between. CDR3 length equals 15 residues. CDR3 loop: CASSRYDSSNQPQHF. The CDR3 DNA sequence: TGTGCCAGCTCCCGATACGACAGTAGCAATCAGCCCCAGCATTTT.

This chain joins TRBV30 and TRBJ2-1; 10 nucleotides align to TRBD2. Germline trimming cut 2 bases from V and 5 bases from J; bases unmatched to any gene: 9. Germline V gives CDR1 GTSNPN, CDR2 SVGIG (reference sequence). The CDR3 loop spans 16 amino acids. The CDR3 region is CAWSRLRLAGNNEQFF. The CDR3 region has the DNA TGTGCCTGGAGTCGATTAAGACTAGCGGGTAACAATGAGCAGTTCTTC. Variable domain in full (rest from reference TRBV30 and TRBJ2-1): SQTIHQWPATLVQPVGSPLSLECTVEGTSNPNLYWYRQAAGRGLQLLFYSVGIGQISSEVPQNLSASRPQDRQFILSSKKLLLSDSGFYLCAWSRLRLAGNNEQFFGPGTRLTVL.

The chain couples TRBV14 to TRBJ2-1; D is unclear. The CDR3 consists of 14 residues. Germline CDR1 is SGHDN and CDR2 is FVKESK. V was trimmed by 4 bases and J by 6 bases, leaving 13 bases between them. Here the CDR3 reads CASSRSVVSNEQFF. The CDR3 region has the DNA TGTGCCAGCAGCCGTTCGGTAGTAAGCAATGAGCAGTTCTTC.

V gene TRBV5-1 combines with J gene TRBJ2-1; possibly TRBD1 for D (6 bases). The V and J ends lost 4 bases and 5 bases respectively, with 13 bases between them. Looked up from germline, CDR1 is SGHRS and CDR2 is YFSETQ. CDR3 length equals 14 residues. The chain's CDR3 is CASSPDNRDNEQFF. The CDR3 nucleotides are TGCGCCAGCAGCCCCGACAACAGGGACAATGAGCAGTTCTTC.

The chain joins TRBV5-4 to TRBJ1-1; no firm D call. Trimming took off 5 bases at V and 1 base at J, with 9 bases between the two ends. The CDR3 totals 13 residues. Germline V gene data show CDR1 as SGHNT and CDR2 as YYREEE (reference sequence). As DNA, the CDR3 is TGTGCCAGCAGGCCAAACAAGAACACTGAAGCTTTCTTT. This gives the protein CASRPNKNTEAFF.

The chain combines TRBV4-2 with TRBJ1-5; TRBD1 aligns across 8 bases. J was trimmed by 4 bases and V by 3 bases; bases with no gene match: 8. This CDR3 is built from 16 residues. Germline loops: CDR1 LGHNA, CDR2 YNFKEQ. Here the CDR3 DNA reads TGTGCCAGCAGCCAGGACGGACAGGGTGGAAATCAGCCCCAGCATTTT. Amino acids: CASSQDGQGGNQPQHF.

The CDR3 sequence: CASSPGHSSSGANVLTF. CDR3 coding DNA: TGTGCCAGTAGTCCGGGACACTCCAGCTCTGGGGCCAACGTCCTGACTTTC. V gene TRBV19 combines with J gene TRBJ2-6; D is perhaps TRBD1 (6 bases). Germline lookup yields CDR1 LNHDA and CDR2 SQIVND (reference sequence). This CDR3 has 17 amino acids. With 5 bases removed from V and 0 bases from J, the gap between germline ends came to 14 bases.

This chain links TRBV9 with TRBJ2-1, with D possibly being TRBD1 (5 bases). V shed 0 bases and J shed 6 bases, with 10 bases lying between them. This CDR3 is built from 14 residues. Germline CDR1 is SGDLS and CDR2 is YYNGEE. The CDR3 region has the DNA TGTGCCAGCAGCGTAGCTGGACAAAGCAATGAGCAGTTCTTC. Translation: CASSVAGQSNEQFF.

The rearrangement joins TRBV6-4 to TRBJ2-3; TRBD1 matches at 10 bases. Germline CDR1 and CDR2: MRHNA and SNTAGT. The CDR3 extends over 17 amino acids. J gave up 1 base and V 4 bases, and 8 bases lay outside the gene matches. The CDR3 coding sequence is TGTGCCAGCAGTGCCTACTCCGGGACAGGGGGCACAGATACGCAGTATTTT. Amino acids: CASSAYSGTGGTDTQYF.

This rearrangement joins TRBV6-6 to TRBJ1-1; a weak D match, TRBD1 (5 bases). With 2 bases removed from V and 5 bases from J, the gap between germline ends came to 12 bases. From germline, CDR1 is MNHNY and CDR2 SVGAGI (reference sequence). CDR3 length equals 14 residues. CDR3 loop: CASSYGAAETEAFF. The CDR3 DNA follows: TGTGCCAGCAGTTACGGGGCAGCAGAGACTGAAGCTTTCTTT.

The chain couples TRBV5-4 to TRBJ2-2, with D hard to call. Trimming removed 3 bases from V and 8 bases from J, with 11 bases in between. The CDR3 length is 13 residues. Germline V CDR1 and CDR2: SGHNT, YYREEE (reference sequence). Written as DNA, the CDR3 is TGTGCCAGCAGCTCAAGAGGTCGGGGGGAGCTGTTTTTT. Protein sequence: CASSSRGRGELFF.

The rearrangement uses TRBV4-3 and TRBJ2-3; 7 bases are shared with TRBD2. CDR1 and CDR2 (germline): LGHNA, YSLEER. The CDR3 has 19 amino acids. Trimming took 0 bases from V and 4 from J; bases not matched to a gene: 16. For the CDR3, the DNA is TGCGCCAGCAGCCAAGAATTACAACGGGCTTGGCGGGAGTCAGATACGCAGTATTTT. Translation: CASSQELQRAWRESDTQYF.

V usage is TRBV27 and J usage is TRBJ2-7, with D hard to call. The CDR3 covers 14 residues. Germline CDR1 is MNHEY and CDR2 is SMNVEV (reference sequence). The V end was cut by 6 bases, the J end by 1 base, with 13 bases between. The CDR3 here is CASRTFISSYEQYF. CDR3 nucleotide sequence: TGTGCCAGCAGAACTTTTATATCTTCCTACGAGCAGTACTTC.

The chain is built from TRBV28 and TRBJ2-7, with 11 bases aligning to TRBD1. Per the germline V gene, CDR1 is MDHEN and CDR2 is SYDVKM. V shed 2 bases, J shed 2 bases, and the junction held 5 bases outside the gene matches. CDR3 length equals 16 residues. The CDR3 region is CASSLPPGQGAYEQYF. CDR3 DNA sequence: TGTGCCAGCAGTTTACCCCCGGGACAGGGGGCCTACGAGCAGTACTTC. Full variable domain (rest looked up from reference TRBV28 and TRBJ2-7): DVKVTQSSRYLVKRTGEKVFLECVQDMDHENMFWYRQDPGLGLRLIYFSYDVKMKEKGDIPEGYSVSREKKERFSLILESASTNQTSMYLCASSLPPGQGAYEQYFGPGTRLTVT.

This clone was observed a single time. This chain's CDR3 is CASSLTGEFTEAFF. The CDR3 nucleotides read TGCGCCAGCAGCTTGACAGGGGAATTCACTGAAGCTTTCTTT. This chain connects TRBV5-1 to TRBJ1-1; TRBD1 matches 7 bases. CDR1 and CDR2 (germline): SGHRS, YFSETQ. V lost 1 base to trimming and J lost 4 bases; unmatched junction nucleotides: 4. The CDR3 totals 14 residues.

The genes are TRBV11-2 and TRBJ2-7; no clear D. CDR3 length: 12 amino acids. Germline V gene sequence: CDR1 SGHAT, CDR2 FQNNGV. V lost 5 bases to trimming and J lost 5 bases, with 10 bases between them. The CDR3 region is CASSGEVHEQYF. DNA of the CDR3: TGTGCCAGCAGCGGAGAGGTCCACGAGCAGTACTTC.

The V and J genes are TRBV30 and TRBJ2-5, with TRBD1 as a possible D gene (6 bases). Per germline, CDR1 GTSNPN and CDR2 SVGIG (reference sequence). V lost 7 bases, J lost 4 bases, and 22 bases lay in between. The CDR3 contains 15 residues. The CDR3 nucleotides read TGTGCCTCGCAACGGTCCGGGACATACGCAGAGACCCAGTACTTC. Residues: CASQRSGTYAETQYF.

The CDR3 sequence: CASSLRRGNTGELFF. The CDR3 coding sequence is TGTGCCAGCAGCTTGCGGAGGGGTAACACCGGGGAGCTGTTTTTT. This sequence joins TRBV5-4 and TRBJ2-2, with D tentatively TRBD2 (6 bases). CDR1 is SGHNT, CDR2 YYREEE, per germline (reference sequence). The CDR3 runs 15 residues. Between the trimmed V and J ends, which lost 1 base and 2 bases, there was a span of 9 bases.

The V and J genes are TRBV19 and TRBJ1-5, with D tentatively TRBD1 (5 bases). Germline assignment: CDR1 LNHDA and CDR2 SQIVND (reference sequence). This CDR3 contains 16 residues. Trimming left V 0 bases short and J 4 bases short, with 13 bases between. For the CDR3, the DNA is TGTGCCAGTAGTATAGAAGGGGAATGGGAAAATCAGCCCCAGCATTTT. It yields the protein CASSIEGEWENQPQHF.

This clone was detected once. Written as DNA, the CDR3 is TGTGCCAGCAGCTTTGTGGGGACAGGCTTCGGCGAGCAGTACTTC. Its translation: CASSFVGTGFGEQYF. This chain connects TRBV5-6 to TRBJ2-7, with 8 nucleotides matching TRBD1. CDR1 SGHDT and CDR2 YYEEEE come from the germline V gene. The CDR3 totals 15 residues. V dropped 2 bases and J dropped 6; count of bases not matched to a gene: 10.

V is TRBV6-1 and J is TRBJ1-4, with unresolved D. CDR1 and CDR2 (germline): MNHNS, SASEGT. There are 13 residues in the CDR3. V gave up 5 bases and J gave up 7 bases, with 11 bases separating them. The CDR3 spells CASSQNLVEKLFF. The CDR3 DNA reads as TGTGCCAGCAGTCAGAACCTGGTTGAAAAACTGTTTTTT.